Each of the 8 T cell receptor beta chains below was sequenced from the same sample in a study of spatial heterogeneity in lung cancer. Study-level points and caveats: For expanded intratumoral alpha and beta TCRs, counts tracked tumor mutation counts.

Described time point: sample taken at primary tumor resection. Their recognized antigens are unknown. MiXCR, run by TCRdb on the 5' RACE reads, gives a single entry per CDR3 protein. The top ten hold under 35% of the sample, which has more than 20,000 distinct CDR3 sequences, about 15% seen once. Source: lung tumor tissue, taken at surgery. Receptor source: a female donor with early-stage non-small cell lung cancer.

In its sample, this clonotype was seen many times. The chain uses TRBV20-1 and TRBJ2-7; D might be TRBD1 or TRBD2, each matching 6 bases. Germline V gives CDR1 DFQATT, CDR2 SNEGSKA (reference sequence). The CDR3 totals 14 residues. The germline V and J ends were trimmed by 3 bases and 6 bases, with 18 bases remaining between them. This chain's CDR3 is CSARDLGGLGEQYF. CDR3 DNA: TGCAGTGCTAGGGACCTGGGGGGCCTAGGCGAGCAGTACTTC.

This clonotype was detected ten times or more. This rearrangement joins TRBV4-1 to TRBJ2-7; D is ambiguous. From germline, CDR1 is MGHRA and CDR2 YSYEKL. The V end lost 1 base, the J end lost 2 bases, and 15 bases lay between the germline ends. The CDR3 has 16 residues. CDR3: CASSQAPRRNTYEQYF. The CDR3 nucleotides are TGCGCCAGCAGCCAAGCCCCCCGAAGAAATACCTACGAGCAGTACTTC.

This clonotype was detected ten times or more. The chain has TRBV10-2 and TRBJ2-7; 10 nucleotides match TRBD2. Germline lookup yields CDR1 WSHSY and CDR2 SAAADI. V trimming: 4 bases; J trimming: 5 bases; junction bases outside the gene matches: 5. The CDR3 covers 14 residues. In DNA form, the CDR3 reads TGCGCCAGCAGTGGAACTAGCGGGAACGACGAGCAGTACTTC. Translating it yields CASSGTSGNDEQYF.

This clonotype was detected many times. V is TRBV29-1 and J is TRBJ2-1, with TRBD1 identical over 7 bases. The CDR3 has 13 amino acids. Germline-derived CDR1 and CDR2 are SQVTM and ANQGSEA. CDR3 protein: CSYLRDSNNEQFF. CDR3 nucleotides: TGCAGTTACCTCCGGGACAGCAACAATGAGCAGTTCTTC.

The chain carries TRBV12-5 and TRBJ2-3, with D maybe TRBD2 (5 bases). The germline gives CDR1 LGHNT, CDR2 FRNRAP. With 3 bases removed from V and 5 bases from J, the gap between germline ends came to 12 bases. The CDR3 runs 14 residues. DNA for the CDR3: TGTGCTAGTGGTTTAGGAGGCAGAAAAGATACGCAGTATTTT. Translated: CASGLGGRKDTQYF.

This clonotype was detected ten times or more. The chain couples TRBV4-3 to TRBJ2-2; D is ambiguous. The germline V gene encodes CDR1 LGHNA and CDR2 YSLEER. CDR3 length: 12 amino acids. The ends were cut back, 3 bases at V and 2 bases at J, with 1 base in the middle. The CDR3 is CASSHNTGELFF. The CDR3 DNA follows: TGCGCCAGCAGCCACAACACCGGGGAGCTGTTTTTT.

This clonotype was detected ten times or more. V gene TRBV7-8 combines with J gene TRBJ1-2; 12 bases align to TRBD1. The CDR3 extends over 12 amino acids. The junction had 4 bases not matched to a gene; V was cut back by 5 bases and J by 12 bases. CDR1 and CDR2 from the germline V gene are SGHVS and FQNEAQ. CDR3 bases: TGTGCCAGCAGCCCCGGGACAGGGGGCCACACCTTC. Translated: CASSPGTGGHTF.

Ten or more counts support this clonotype. This CDR3 is CASSLVTGGNQPQHF. In DNA form, the CDR3 reads TGTGCCAGCAGTTTAGTCACAGGGGGCAATCAGCCCCAGCATTTT. This chain links TRBV12-3 or TRBV12-4 with TRBJ1-5; TRBD1 matches 7 bases. After removal of 1 base from V and 2 bases from J, the junction contained 2 bases not matched to a gene. CDR3 length: 15 residues.